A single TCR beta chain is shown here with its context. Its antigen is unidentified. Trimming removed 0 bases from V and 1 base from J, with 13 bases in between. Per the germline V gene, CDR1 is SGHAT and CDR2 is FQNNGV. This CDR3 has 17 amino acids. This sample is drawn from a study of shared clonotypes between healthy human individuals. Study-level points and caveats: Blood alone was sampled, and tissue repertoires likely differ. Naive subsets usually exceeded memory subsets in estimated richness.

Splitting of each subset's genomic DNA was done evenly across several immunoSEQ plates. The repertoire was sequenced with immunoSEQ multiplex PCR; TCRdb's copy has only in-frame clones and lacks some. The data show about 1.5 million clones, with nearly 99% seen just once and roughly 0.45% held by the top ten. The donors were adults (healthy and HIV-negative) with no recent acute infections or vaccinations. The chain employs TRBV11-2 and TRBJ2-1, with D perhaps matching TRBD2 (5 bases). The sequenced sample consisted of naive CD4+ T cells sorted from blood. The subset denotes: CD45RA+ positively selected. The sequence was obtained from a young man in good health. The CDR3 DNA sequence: TGTGCCAGCAGCTTAGATCGAGCGGCCTTGTCCTACAATGAGCAGTTCTTC. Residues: CASSLDRAALSYNEQFF.